Following are 14 T cell receptor beta chains from one sample sequenced in a study of low-dose radiotherapy and immunotherapy resistance in tumors. Noted time point: before trial treatment. cDNA synthesis used a TRAV/TRBV-specific primer set for both chains. Using a constant-region primer together with a V-primer adapter, TCRs were subjected to around 20 PCR cycles of amplification. Using its own MiXCR run on the reads, TCRdb lists one record per CDR3 protein. The sample shows approximately 90,000 distinct CDR3 sequences, more than 8% of them seen only once. Specimen: PBMCs, collected before treatment. The origin of the receptors is a male donor with prostate cancer.

J is TRBJ2-7 and V is TRBV10-2, with 7 bases matching TRBD2. J gave up 3 bases and V 2 bases, and 10 bases lay outside the gene matches. This CDR3 is built from 16 residues. In germline, CDR1 is WSHSY, CDR2 SAAADI. As DNA, the CDR3 is TGCGCCAGCAGTGAGCTTCTTTCGGGGGGTCTCTACGAGCAGTACTTC. It codes for CASSELLSGGLYEQYF.

This clonotype has a handful of counts. CDR3 DNA sequence: TGTGCCAGCGCCCCGTTCGGCAGGGCGGATACGCAGTATTTT. It codes for CASAPFGRADTQYF. The chain is built from TRBV28 and TRBJ2-3; weak D call: TRBD1 (5 bases). V lost 8 bases, J lost 6 bases, and 18 bases lay in between. The CDR3 consists of 14 residues. Germline V gene sequence: CDR1 MDHEN, CDR2 SYDVKM. Supplemented by reference TRBV28 and TRBJ2-3, the full variable domain reads DVKVTQSSRYLVKRTGEKVFLECVQDMDHENMFWYRQDPGLGLRLIYFSYDVKMKEKGDIPEGYSVSREKKERFSLILESASTNQTSMYLCASAPFGRADTQYFGPGTRLTVL.

This clonotype was seen ten or more times. The chain employs TRBV6-2 or TRBV6-3 and TRBJ1-1; no reliable D call. The CDR3 contains 13 residues. Trimming shortened V by 7 bases and J by 3 bases, and 12 bases separated the two germline ends. From germline, CDR1 is MNHEY and CDR2 SVGEGT. CDR3 sequence (DNA): TGTGCCAGCAATCCGGGAGGTTACACTGAAGCTTTCTTT. Amino acids: CASNPGGYTEAFF.

This clonotype has a count of ten or more. The CDR3 bases are TGTGCCAGCAGCCTTCGACAGGGGAACTACAATGAGCAGTTCTTC. It yields the protein CASSLRQGNYNEQFF. The gene calls are TRBV3-1 and TRBJ2-1; 8 bases are shared with TRBD1. The germline CDR1 and CDR2 sequences are LGHDT and YNNKEL (reference sequence). This CDR3 has 15 amino acids. V lost 4 bases, J lost 3 bases, and 5 bases stayed unmatched.

Many counts were recorded for this clonotype. The gene calls are TRBV5-8 and TRBJ2-3, with 8 bases matching TRBD2. The V and J ends lost 4 bases and 4 bases, in that order; junction bases with no gene match: 8. Germline-derived CDR1 and CDR2 are SGHTS and YDEGEE. The CDR3 covers 15 residues. In DNA form, the CDR3 reads TGTGCCAGCAGCCCCGGGACTAGTACGCCAGATACGCAGTATTTT. Residues: CASSPGTSTPDTQYF.

This clonotype was seen at least ten times. The chain joins TRBV20-1 to TRBJ2-7; D is unresolved. V lost 8 bases to trimming and J lost 0 bases, with 8 bases between them. Germline V gene data show CDR1 as DFQATT and CDR2 as SNEGSKA (reference sequence). This CDR3 is 11 amino acids long. In nucleotides, the CDR3 is TGCAGTCTAAGGAGCTCCTACGAGCAGTACTTC. As protein: CSLRSSYEQYF.

This clonotype showed up many times. J is TRBJ2-3 and V is TRBV7-2; D is perhaps TRBD2 (5 bases). The CDR3 is 15 amino acids. Trimming removed 5 bases at V and 8 bases at J, with 20 bases between. The V gene's germline CDR1 is SGHTA and CDR2 FQGNSA. As DNA, the CDR3 is TGTGCCAGCAGCCGGCCCGGTGGGAGTAAGGGTACGCAGTATTTT. Translation gives CASSRPGGSKGTQYF.

This clonotype was detected many times. This chain joins TRBV25-1 and TRBJ2-3; D tentatively fits TRBD1 or TRBD2 (5 bases each). The ends were cut back, 4 bases at V and 5 bases at J, with 16 bases in the middle. Germline CDR1 is MGHDK and CDR2 is SYGVNS. The CDR3 length is 15 residues. Written as DNA, the CDR3 is TGTGCCAGCAGTGCGACGGGGACCGGTGAAGATACGCAGTATTTT. This gives the protein CASSATGTGEDTQYF.

The sample holds many counts of this clonotype. The genes are TRBV6-2 or TRBV6-3 and TRBJ2-2, with D possibly TRBD2 on 5 matching bases. The CDR3 has 16 residues. V was pared by 6 bases and J by 2 bases, with 16 bases between. The V gene's germline CDR1 is MNHEY and CDR2 SVGEGT. CDR3 in DNA: TGTGCCAGCAGGGAGACCCCACTAGGAAACACCGGGGAGCTGTTTTTT. This sequence encodes CASRETPLGNTGELFF.

This clonotype was detected ten times or more. The chain employs TRBV23-1 and TRBJ2-2, with D possibly matching TRBD1 (6 bases). TRBV23-1 is noted as an ORF with a role that remains uncertain. V gave up 2 bases and J gave up 2 bases, with 12 bases separating them. This CDR3 has 16 amino acids. CDR3 nucleotides: TGCGCCAGCAGTCAACTGGGACACGCTAACACCGGGGAGCTGTTTTTT. It yields the protein CASSQLGHANTGELFF.

Concerning this clonotype: A far larger clone is one base from this, pointing to a likely read error. The chain couples TRBV6-5 to TRBJ2-1; 11 positions agree with TRBD2. This CDR3 has 15 amino acids. In germline, CDR1 is MNHEY, CDR2 SVGAGI. CDR3 in amino acids: CASRGLAGGGDEQLF. DNA for the CDR3: TGTGCCAGCAGGGGCCTAGCGGGAGGTGGTGATGAGCAGCTCTTC.

The V call is TRBV10-3, the J call TRBJ2-7; maybe TRBD1 (6 bases). The V end was cut by 10 bases, the J end by 1 base, with 11 bases between. In germline, CDR1 is ENHRY, CDR2 SYGVKD. The CDR3 has 12 amino acids. CDR3 sequence: CATWDTSYEQYF. CDR3 coding DNA: TGTGCCACCTGGGACACATCCTACGAGCAGTACTTC.

V usage is TRBV12-3 or TRBV12-4 and J usage is TRBJ2-1; 7 bases align to TRBD2. Trimming took 6 bases from V and 7 from J; bases not matched to a gene: 6. The CDR3 contains 13 residues. As DNA, the CDR3 is TGTGCCAGCAGGGGAGCGGGAACGAATGAGCAGTTCTTC. Translated, it gives CASRGAGTNEQFF.

This clonotype was counted ten times or more. The CDR3 DNA reads as TGCGCCAGCAGCGCTGAGGACAGGGAGGGAAACACCATATATTTT. The encoded protein is CASSAEDREGNTIYF. The J gene is TRBJ1-3, the V gene TRBV4-1, with 8 bases fitting TRBD1. V lost 5 bases, J lost 4 bases, and 7 bases stayed unmatched. CDR3 length: 15 amino acids. Germline CDR1 is MGHRA and CDR2 is YSYEKL.